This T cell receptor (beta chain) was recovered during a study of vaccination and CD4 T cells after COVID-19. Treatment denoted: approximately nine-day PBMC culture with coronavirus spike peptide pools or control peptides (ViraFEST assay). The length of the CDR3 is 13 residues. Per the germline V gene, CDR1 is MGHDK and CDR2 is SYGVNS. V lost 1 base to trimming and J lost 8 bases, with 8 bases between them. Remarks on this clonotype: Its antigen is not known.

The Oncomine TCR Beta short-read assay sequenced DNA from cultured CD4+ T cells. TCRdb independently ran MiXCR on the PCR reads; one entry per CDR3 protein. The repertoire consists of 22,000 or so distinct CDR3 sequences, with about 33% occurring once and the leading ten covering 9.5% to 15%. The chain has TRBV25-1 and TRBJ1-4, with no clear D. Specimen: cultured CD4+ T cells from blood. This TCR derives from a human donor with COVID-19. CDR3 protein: CASSEWRGEKLFF. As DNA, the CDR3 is TGTGCCAGCAGTGAATGGCGTGGAGAAAAACTGTTTTTT.